Listed here are 32 T cell receptor beta chains from one sample, sequenced in a study of T cells in Graves' hyperthyroidism and ophthalmopathy. Amplified regions were TCR beta CDR3 sequences from RNA transcripts. The study used the HTBI primer set for a first-round RT-PCR of the TCR CDR3. TCRdb fed the multiplex PCR reads into MiXCR, producing one record per CDR3 protein. The table lists around 450,000 distinct CDR3 sequences, 15% to 19% of them singletons, with roughly 15% in the top ten. Sequenced sample: blood. These receptors came from a woman younger than 30 with Graves' hyperthyroidism.

V gene TRBV7-3 combines with J gene TRBJ2-1; 7 bases are shared with TRBD2. The V gene end was trimmed by 1 base and the J gene end by 4 bases; junction bases not matched to a gene: 16. CDR1 SGHTA and CDR2 FQGTGA come from the germline V gene. This CDR3 has 19 residues. CDR3 nucleotide sequence: TGTGCCAGCAGCTTAAGAGGGACGACGGGAGGTTTAGTATACAATGAGCAGTTCTTC. Its protein is CASSLRGTTGGLVYNEQFF.

This clonotype appeared a few times. This chain links TRBV6-2 or TRBV6-3 with TRBJ2-3; TRBD1 or TRBD2 may be the D gene (6 bases each). CDR1 MNHEY and CDR2 SVGEGT come from the germline V gene. The CDR3 is 16 residues long. Trimming took 7 bases from V and 1 from J, leaving 18 bases between them. CDR3 nucleotide sequence: TGTGCCAGCACTACCCCTGGAAGGGGGGGCACAGATACGCAGTATTTT. Translation: CASTTPGRGGTDTQYF.

This clonotype was observed many times. The V gene is TRBV7-3, the J gene TRBJ2-2; D unclear. This CDR3 is built from 14 residues. V shed 3 bases and J shed 3 bases, with 8 bases lying between them. Germline loops: CDR1 SGHTA, CDR2 FQGTGA. The CDR3 spells CASSFRPDTGELFF. CDR3 sequence (DNA): TGTGCCAGCAGCTTCCGGCCTGACACCGGGGAGCTGTTTTTT. The entire variable domain, with the rest obtained from reference TRBV7-3 and TRBJ2-2, is as follows: GAGVSQTPSNKVTEKGKYVELRCDPISGHTALYWYRQSLGQGPEFLIYFQGTGAADDSGLPNDRFFAVRPEGSVSTLKIQRTERGDSAVYLCASSFRPDTGELFFGEGSRLTVL.

The J gene is TRBJ2-1, the V gene TRBV6-5, with a weak D call TRBD1 (5 bases). The CDR3 totals 16 residues. Germline loops: CDR1 MNHEY, CDR2 SVGAGI. Trimming shortened V by 0 bases and J by 4 bases, and 13 bases separated the two germline ends. The CDR3 DNA sequence: TGTGCCAGCAGTTACTCGATTGTTAAGGGGTACAATGAGCAGTTCTTC. Amino acid sequence: CASSYSIVKGYNEQFF.

Ten or more counts support this clonotype. The chain employs TRBV28 and TRBJ1-2; TRBD1 matches at 9 bases. CDR1 and CDR2 (germline): MDHEN, SYDVKM. V dropped 10 bases and J dropped 8; count of bases not matched to a gene: 8. The CDR3 contains 12 residues. CDR3 sequence (DNA): TGTGCCACCCAGGACAGGGGACACGGCTACACCTTC. Amino acid sequence: CATQDRGHGYTF.

This chain joins TRBV7-2 and TRBJ2-7; 9 nucleotides align to TRBD2. The CDR3 has 17 residues. Unmatched junction bases numbered 11, after V lost 2 bases and J lost 3 bases. The germline CDR1 and CDR2 sequences are SGHTA and FQGNSA. The CDR3: CASSLLAGTSYDYEQYF. CDR3 bases: TGTGCCAGCAGCTTACTAGCGGGGACCTCCTACGACTACGAGCAGTACTTC.

This clonotype occurred many times. The chain uses TRBV18 and TRBJ2-7; a possible D gene is TRBD1 (6 bases). Germline-derived CDR1 and CDR2 are KGHSH and LQKENI. V gave up 3 bases and J gave up 3 bases, with 15 bases separating them. This CDR3 is built from 15 residues. The CDR3 sequence is CASSPLGQGFYEQYF. The DNA for the CDR3 is TGTGCCAGCTCACCTCTTGGCCAGGGGTTCTACGAGCAGTACTTC.

This chain uses TRBV29-1 with TRBJ2-5, with 10 bases fitting TRBD2. V shed 4 bases, J shed 5 bases, and the junction held 10 bases outside the gene matches. The CDR3 consists of 15 residues. Germline V gene data show CDR1 as SQVTM and CDR2 as ANQGSEA. This CDR3 reads CSVAYSGGAKETQYF. The CDR3 nucleotides read TGCAGCGTTGCTTACAGCGGGGGGGCGAAGGAGACCCAGTACTTC.

This clonotype has at least ten counts. The chain has TRBV11-2 and TRBJ1-5; D unclear. CDR1 is SGHAT and CDR2 is FQNNGV in the germline V gene. The length of the CDR3 is 12 residues. The V end was cut by 1 base, the J end by 3 bases, with 1 base between. CDR3 protein: CASSLANQPQHF. The CDR3 DNA follows: TGTGCCAGCAGCTTAGCCAATCAGCCCCAGCATTTT.

This clonotype was recorded many times. The rearrangement links TRBV7-2 to TRBJ1-2; D is undetermined. CDR1 is SGHTA and CDR2 is FQGNSA in the germline V gene. Trimming pared 1 base from V and 6 bases from J, leaving 9 bases between. This CDR3 has 13 amino acids. The chain's CDR3 is CASSLEEGHGYTF. The CDR3 DNA reads TGTGCCAGCAGCTTAGAGGAGGGCCATGGCTACACCTTC.

The V call is TRBV10-2, the J call TRBJ1-6; 8 nucleotides match TRBD1. The V gene's germline CDR1 is WSHSY and CDR2 SAAADI. The CDR3 spans 17 residues. Unmatched junction bases numbered 12, after V lost 1 base and J lost 10 bases. The CDR3 nucleotides are TGCGCCAGCAGTGAGTTAGTGGACAGGGTGGGAGGATCACCCCTCCACTTT. Residues: CASSELVDRVGGSPLHF.

This clonotype was observed a handful of times. The chain combines TRBV12-5 with TRBJ2-5; D might be TRBD2 (5 bases). The CDR3 length is 16 residues. The ends were cut back, 4 bases at V and 1 base at J, with 16 bases in the middle. Per germline, CDR1 LGHNT and CDR2 FRNRAP. CDR3 DNA: TGTGCTAGTGGTTCATCCCTGGAGGTATTCCAAGAGACCCAGTACTTC. This encodes CASGSSLEVFQETQYF.

This clonotype appeared many times. The J gene is TRBJ2-7, the V gene TRBV27; 9 bases line up with TRBD1. This CDR3 comprises 15 residues. Germline V gene sequence: CDR1 MNHEY, CDR2 SMNVEV (reference sequence). Losses at the gene ends were 0 bases for V and 2 bases for J; bases not matched to a gene: 2. The CDR3 spells CASSLSGTGTYEQYF. CDR3 DNA sequence: TGTGCCAGCAGTTTATCGGGGACAGGGACCTACGAGCAGTACTTC.

The table lists this clonotype with many counts. The CDR3 sequence: CASSSYSGGSYNEQFF. CDR3 coding DNA: TGCGCCAGCAGCTCCTATAGCGGGGGGTCCTACAATGAGCAGTTCTTC. The rearrangement uses TRBV5-1 and TRBJ2-1, with 10 positions matching TRBD2. Germline CDR1 reads SGHRS; CDR2 reads YFSETQ. The V and J ends lost 3 bases and 1 base, in that order; junction bases with no gene match: 4. The CDR3 runs to 16 residues.

The chain has TRBV2 and TRBJ1-5; 7 bases are shared with TRBD1. The V gene's germline CDR1 is SNHLY and CDR2 FYNNEI. This CDR3 has 15 amino acids. V shed 4 bases and J 6 bases; nucleotides not matched to a gene: 9. CDR3 sequence (DNA): TGTGCCAGCAGTGGAGATTCAGGGGGAGGTCAGCCCCAGCATTTT. It is translated as CASSGDSGGGQPQHF. Together with reference TRBV2 and TRBJ1-5, the CDR3 gives the full variable domain: EPEVTQTPSHQVTQMGQEVILRCVPISNHLYFYWYRQILGQKVEFLVSFYNNEISEKSEIFDDQFSVERPDGSNFTLKIRSTKLEDSAMYFCASSGDSGGGQPQHFGDGTRLSIL.

This clonotype turned up a few times. This clone may be a read error of a much larger clone one base away. Since the CDR3 does not end with the conserved phenylalanine or tryptophan, this likely comes from a read error. The rearrangement uses TRBV12-3 or TRBV12-4 and TRBJ1-1; TRBD1 might be the D (5 bases). The V end was cut by 3 bases, the J end by 2 bases, with 13 bases between. The CDR3 has 15 amino acids. The CDR3 sequence: CASSFPSGRNTEAFS. In DNA form, the CDR3 reads TGTGCCAGCAGTTTCCCCTCAGGGAGAAACACTGAAGCTTTCTCT.

This clonotype was seen at least ten times. One end of the junction fails to match germline, which may point to a read error. This rearrangement joins TRBV6-2 or TRBV6-3 to TRBJ2-7; tentative D call: TRBD1 (6 bases). The CDR3 loop spans 12 amino acids. Germline assignment: CDR1 MNHEY and CDR2 SVGEGT. The CDR3 is CASSPGTSEEYF. The DNA for the CDR3 is TGTGCCAGCAGCCCCGGGACAAGCGAGGAGTACTTC.

The chain employs TRBV6-1 and TRBJ1-1; 9 bases are a match to TRBD1. Per the germline V gene, CDR1 is MNHNS and CDR2 is SASEGT. CDR3 size: 14 residues. J was trimmed by 10 bases and V by 5 bases; bases with no gene match: 11. Written as DNA, the CDR3 is TGTGCCAGCAGTTTCGCGACAGGGGGTAATGGAGCTTTCTTT. Amino acids: CASSFATGGNGAFF.

This clonotype showed up just a few times. This chain connects TRBV29-1 to TRBJ2-5, with 11 nucleotides matching TRBD2. This CDR3 has 15 residues. The V segment lost 7 bases and the J segment 5 bases; nucleotides outside the gene matches: 12. Per the germline V gene, CDR1 is SQVTM and CDR2 is ANQGSEA. CDR3 sequence: CSALLAGEGWETQYF. The CDR3 DNA is TGCAGCGCCTTACTAGCGGGAGAGGGGTGGGAGACCCAGTACTTC.

The CDR3 DNA reads as TGTGCCAGCAGCACCGGGCGGGAGTGGACCGGGGAGCTGTTTTTT. As protein: CASSTGREWTGELFF. The chain recombines TRBV5-5 with TRBJ2-2; 7 nucleotides line up with TRBD2. Germline assignment: CDR1 SGHKS and CDR2 YYEKEE (reference sequence). There are 15 residues in the CDR3. Trimming took 4 bases from V and 5 from J; bases not matched to a gene: 8. Supplemented by reference TRBV5-5 and TRBJ2-2, the full variable domain reads DAGVTQSPTHLIKTRGQQVTLRCSPISGHKSVSWYQQVLGQGPQFIFQYYEKEERGRGNFPDRFSARQFPNYSSELNVNALLLGDSALYLCASSTGREWTGELFFGEGSRLTVL.

This clonotype was observed many times. The chain carries TRBV5-1 and TRBJ2-7, with D maybe TRBD2 (6 bases). The germline CDR1 and CDR2 sequences are SGHRS and YFSETQ. Trimming left V 4 bases short and J 5 bases short, with 16 bases between. CDR3 length equals 14 residues. CDR3 residues: CASSGEVRGNEQYF. Here the CDR3 DNA reads TGCGCCAGCAGCGGAGAGGTTCGGGGGAACGAGCAGTACTTC.

This chain joins TRBV6-1 and TRBJ1-1; no firm D call. Trimming took off 6 bases at V and 6 bases at J, with 11 bases between the two ends. This CDR3 has 12 amino acids. Germline CDR1 is MNHNS and CDR2 is SASEGT. CDR3 sequence: CASRTHGAEAFF. As DNA, the CDR3 is TGTGCCAGCAGGACCCACGGAGCTGAAGCTTTCTTT.

The chain is built from TRBV9 and TRBJ2-2, with 9 bases matching TRBD2. Germline V gene lookup returns CDR1 SGDLS and CDR2 YYNGEE. With 4 bases clipped from V and 4 bases from J, the junction kept 5 bases outside the gene matches. The CDR3 contains 15 residues. The CDR3 spells CASSLGLAPTGELFF. In nucleotides, the CDR3 is TGTGCCAGCAGCCTCGGACTAGCGCCCACCGGGGAGCTGTTTTTT.

V and J are TRBV3-1 and TRBJ1-1; 12 bases fit TRBD1. This CDR3 is built from 16 residues. CDR1 is LGHDT and CDR2 is YNNKEL in the germline V gene (reference sequence). The junction had 8 bases not matched to a gene; V was cut back by 5 bases and J by 4 bases. CDR3 coding DNA: TGTGCCAGCAGCTCCCGGGGACAGGGGGCTGCCACTGAAGCTTTCTTT. Translation gives CASSSRGQGAATEAFF.

As concerns this clonotype: A much larger clone differs from this one at a single base, so this may be a read error. V usage is TRBV11-2 and J usage is TRBJ2-2; D unclear. Germline V lookup: CDR1 SGHAT, CDR2 FQNNGV. The CDR3 is 12 residues long. CDR3 DNA sequence: TGTGCCAACAGCTCAGAAACCGGGGAGCTGTTTTTT. Amino acid sequence: CANSSETGELFF.

There are many counts of this clonotype. The rearrangement joins TRBV2 to TRBJ1-1, with D perhaps TRBD1 (6 bases). The CDR3 length is 14 residues. Trimming cost V 1 base and J 8 bases, with 14 bases left between them. The germline V gene has CDR1 SNHLY and CDR2 FYNNEI. CDR3 coding DNA: TGTGCCAGCAGTGAAGAGGGGACACTAGGCGAAGCTTTCTTT. It codes for CASSEEGTLGEAFF. Supplemented by reference TRBV2 and TRBJ1-1, the full variable domain reads EPEVTQTPSHQVTQMGQEVILRCVPISNHLYFYWYRQILGQKVEFLVSFYNNEISEKSEIFDDQFSVERPDGSNFTLKIRSTKLEDSAMYFCASSEEGTLGEAFFGQGTRLTVV.

Only a few counts were recorded for this clonotype. The V and J genes are TRBV10-3 and TRBJ2-1; possible D gene TRBD2, 5 bases. Trimming took off 7 bases at V and 5 bases at J, with 12 bases between the two ends. The CDR3 length is 13 residues. The V gene's germline CDR1 is ENHRY and CDR2 SYGVKD. The DNA for the CDR3 is TGTGCCATCAAAAGCGGCCGGAACAATGAGCAGTTCTTC. It yields the protein CAIKSGRNNEQFF.

This clonotype was counted a few times. This sequence joins TRBV15 and TRBJ2-3, with D maybe TRBD2 (5 bases). This CDR3 has 14 residues. V was cut by 0 bases and J by 9 bases, with 13 bases left in between. Per germline, CDR1 LNHNV and CDR2 YYDKDF (reference sequence). The CDR3 is CATSRDRDLMTQYF. The CDR3 bases are TGTGCCACCAGCAGAGATCGGGATTTGATGACGCAGTATTTT.

This clonotype was detected a few times. The V gene is TRBV9, the J gene TRBJ2-5, with D uncertain. The CDR3 totals 13 residues. CDR1 SGDLS and CDR2 YYNGEE come from the germline V gene. The V gene lost 4 bases and the J gene lost 1 base, with 8 bases spanning the gap. The CDR3 loop reads CASSIDGQETQYF. The CDR3 DNA reads TGTGCCAGCAGCATCGATGGCCAAGAGACCCAGTACTTC.

The chain uses TRBV20-1 and TRBJ1-2; TRBD1 might be the D (6 bases). CDR3 length: 15 residues. Per the germline V gene, CDR1 is DFQATT and CDR2 is SNEGSKA (reference sequence). V lost 3 bases, J lost 2 bases, and 16 bases lay in between. The CDR3 DNA sequence: TGCAGTGCTAGCCCAACAGGGATCTCCAACTATGGCTACACCTTC. Translation: CSASPTGISNYGYTF.

Only a few counts were recorded for this clonotype. The chain has TRBV11-3 and TRBJ2-3, with 13 nucleotides matching TRBD2. This CDR3 comprises 16 residues. Germline CDR1 is SGHNT and CDR2 is YENEEA. V lost 3 bases and J lost 3; bases outside the gene matches: 3. CDR3 nucleotide sequence: TGTGCCAGCAGCTTCTGGACTAGCGGGAGTACAGATACGCAGTATTTT. Translating gives CASSFWTSGSTDTQYF.

This clonotype has ten or more counts. Written as DNA, the CDR3 is TGTGCCAGCAGACGGCCGGGGACAGGTACGGGCATTCAGTACTTC. Translating it yields CASRRPGTGTGIQYF. The rearrangement uses TRBV11-2 and TRBJ2-4; 8 positions agree with TRBD1. The CDR3 is made up of 15 amino acids. The V and J ends lost 6 bases and 9 bases, in that order; junction bases with no gene match: 13. Germline-derived CDR1 and CDR2 are SGHAT and FQNNGV.